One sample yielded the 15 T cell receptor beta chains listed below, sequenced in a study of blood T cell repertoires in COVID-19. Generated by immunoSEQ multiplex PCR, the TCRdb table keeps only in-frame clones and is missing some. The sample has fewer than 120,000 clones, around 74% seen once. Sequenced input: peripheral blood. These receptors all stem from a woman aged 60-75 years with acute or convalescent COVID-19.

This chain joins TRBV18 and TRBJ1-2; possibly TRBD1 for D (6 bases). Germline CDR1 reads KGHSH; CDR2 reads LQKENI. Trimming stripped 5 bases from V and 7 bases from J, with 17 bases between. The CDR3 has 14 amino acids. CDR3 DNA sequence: TGTGCCAGCTCATCTACAGGGAATTCTGGTGGCTACACCTTC. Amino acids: CASSSTGNSGGYTF. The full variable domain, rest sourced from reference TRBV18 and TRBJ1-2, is NAGVMQNPRHLVRRRGQEARLRCSPMKGHSHVYWYRQLPEEGLKFMVYLQKENIIDESGMPKERFSAEFPKEGPSILRIQQVVRGDSAAYFCASSSTGNSGGYTFGSGTRLTVV.

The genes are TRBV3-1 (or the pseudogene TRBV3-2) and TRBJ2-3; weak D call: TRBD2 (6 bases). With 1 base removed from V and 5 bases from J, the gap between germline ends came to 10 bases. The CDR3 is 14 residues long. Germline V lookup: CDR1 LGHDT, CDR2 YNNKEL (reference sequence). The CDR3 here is CASSQVGGRDTQYF. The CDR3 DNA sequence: TGTGCCAGCAGCCAAGTCGGGGGACGAGATACGCAGTATTTT.

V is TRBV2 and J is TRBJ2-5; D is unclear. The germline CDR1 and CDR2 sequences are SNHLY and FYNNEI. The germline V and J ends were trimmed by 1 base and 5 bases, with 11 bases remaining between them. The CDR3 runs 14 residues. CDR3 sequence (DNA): TGTGCCAGCAGTGAAGGACTCGTAATGGAGACCCAGTACTTC. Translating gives CASSEGLVMETQYF.

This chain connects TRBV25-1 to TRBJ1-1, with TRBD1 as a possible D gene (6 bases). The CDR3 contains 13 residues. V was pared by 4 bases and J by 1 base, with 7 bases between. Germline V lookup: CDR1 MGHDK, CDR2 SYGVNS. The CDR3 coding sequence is TGTGCCAGCAGTGCGACAGGGAACACTGAAGCTTTCTTT. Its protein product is CASSATGNTEAFF.

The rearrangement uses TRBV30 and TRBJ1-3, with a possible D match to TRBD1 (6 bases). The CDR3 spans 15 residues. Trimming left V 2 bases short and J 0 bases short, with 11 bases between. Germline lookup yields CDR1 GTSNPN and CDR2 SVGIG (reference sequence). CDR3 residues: CAWSPQGLSGNTIYF. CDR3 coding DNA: TGTGCCTGGAGTCCCCAGGGGCTCTCTGGAAACACCATATATTTT.

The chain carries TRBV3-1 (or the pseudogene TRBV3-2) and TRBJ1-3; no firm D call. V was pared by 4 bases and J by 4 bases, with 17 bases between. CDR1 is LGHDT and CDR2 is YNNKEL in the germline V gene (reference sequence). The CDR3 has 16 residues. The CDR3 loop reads CASSPTSAGSGNTIYF. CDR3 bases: TGTGCCAGCAGCCCGACGTCCGCAGGATCCGGAAACACCATATATTTT.

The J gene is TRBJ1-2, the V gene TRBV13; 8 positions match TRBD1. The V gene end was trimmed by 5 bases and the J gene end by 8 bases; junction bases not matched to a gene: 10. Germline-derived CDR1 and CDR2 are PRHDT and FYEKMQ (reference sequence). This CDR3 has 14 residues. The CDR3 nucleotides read TGTGCCAGCAGCCTTATTGGACAGGGTGGCGGCTACACCTTC. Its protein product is CASSLIGQGGGYTF.

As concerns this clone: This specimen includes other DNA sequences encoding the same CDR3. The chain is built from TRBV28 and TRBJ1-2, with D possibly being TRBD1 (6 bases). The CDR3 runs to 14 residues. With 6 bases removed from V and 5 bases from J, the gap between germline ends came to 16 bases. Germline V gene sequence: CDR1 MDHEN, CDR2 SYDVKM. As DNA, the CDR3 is TGTGCCAGCAGCCTAGCTACAGGGAATTATGGCTACACCTTC. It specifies CASSLATGNYGYTF.

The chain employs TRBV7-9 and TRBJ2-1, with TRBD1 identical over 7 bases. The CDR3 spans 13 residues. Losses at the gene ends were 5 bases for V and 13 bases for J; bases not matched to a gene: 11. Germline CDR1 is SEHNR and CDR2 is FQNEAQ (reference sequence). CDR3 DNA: TGTGCCAGCAGCCCCGAGTGGGGGACAGTCCAGTTCTTC. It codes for CASSPEWGTVQFF.

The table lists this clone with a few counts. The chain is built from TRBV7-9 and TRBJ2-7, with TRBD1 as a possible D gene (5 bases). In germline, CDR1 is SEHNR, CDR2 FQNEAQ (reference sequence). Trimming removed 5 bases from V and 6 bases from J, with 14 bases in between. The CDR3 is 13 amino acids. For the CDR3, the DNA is TGTGCCAGCAGCCCCGATGGACATCCCGAGCAGTACTTC. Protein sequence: CASSPDGHPEQYF.

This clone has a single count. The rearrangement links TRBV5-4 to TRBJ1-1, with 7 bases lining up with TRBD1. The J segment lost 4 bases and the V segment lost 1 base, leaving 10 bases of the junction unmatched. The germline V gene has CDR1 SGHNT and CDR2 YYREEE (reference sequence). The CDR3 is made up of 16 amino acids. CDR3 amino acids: CASSLKTGALGTEAFF. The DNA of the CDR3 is TGTGCCAGCAGCTTGAAAACAGGGGCTCTCGGCACTGAAGCTTTCTTT.

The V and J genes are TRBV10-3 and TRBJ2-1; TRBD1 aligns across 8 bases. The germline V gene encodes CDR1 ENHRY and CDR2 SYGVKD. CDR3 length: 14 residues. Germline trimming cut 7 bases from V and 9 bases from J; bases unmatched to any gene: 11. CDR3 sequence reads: CAITSDRDISEQFF. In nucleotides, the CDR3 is TGTGCCATCACCTCGGACAGGGATATTAGTGAGCAGTTCTTC.

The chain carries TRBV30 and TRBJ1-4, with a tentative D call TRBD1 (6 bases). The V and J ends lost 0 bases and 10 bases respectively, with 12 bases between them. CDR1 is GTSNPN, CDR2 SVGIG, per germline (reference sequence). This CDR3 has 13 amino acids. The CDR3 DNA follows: TGTGCCTGGAGTGTACAGGGTGGCGGAAAACTGTTTTTT. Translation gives CAWSVQGGGKLFF.

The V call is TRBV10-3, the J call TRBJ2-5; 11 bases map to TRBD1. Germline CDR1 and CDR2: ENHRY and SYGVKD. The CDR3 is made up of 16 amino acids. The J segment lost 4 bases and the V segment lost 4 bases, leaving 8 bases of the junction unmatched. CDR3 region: CAISGGTGGVRETQYF. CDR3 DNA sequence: TGTGCCATCAGTGGGGGGACAGGGGGTGTCCGAGAGACCCAGTACTTC.

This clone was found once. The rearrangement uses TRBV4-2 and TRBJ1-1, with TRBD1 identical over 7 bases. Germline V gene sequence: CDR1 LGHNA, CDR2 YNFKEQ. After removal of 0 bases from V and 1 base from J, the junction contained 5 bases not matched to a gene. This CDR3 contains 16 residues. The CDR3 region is CASSQERGQQNTEAFF. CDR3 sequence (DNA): TGTGCCAGCAGCCAAGAGAGGGGACAGCAGAACACTGAAGCTTTCTTT.